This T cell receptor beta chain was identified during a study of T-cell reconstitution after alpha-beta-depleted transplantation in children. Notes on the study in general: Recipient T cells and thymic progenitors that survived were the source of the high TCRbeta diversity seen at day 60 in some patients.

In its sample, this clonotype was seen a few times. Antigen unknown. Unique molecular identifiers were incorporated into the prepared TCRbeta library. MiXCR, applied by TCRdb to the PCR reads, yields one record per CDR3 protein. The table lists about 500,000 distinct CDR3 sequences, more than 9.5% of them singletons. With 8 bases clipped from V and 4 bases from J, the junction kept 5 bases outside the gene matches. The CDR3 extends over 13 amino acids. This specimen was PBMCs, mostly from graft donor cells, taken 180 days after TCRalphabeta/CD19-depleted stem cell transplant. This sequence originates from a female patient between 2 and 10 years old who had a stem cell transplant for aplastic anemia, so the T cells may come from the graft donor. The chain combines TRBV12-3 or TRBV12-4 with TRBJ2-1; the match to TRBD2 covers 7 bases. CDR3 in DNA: TGTGCCAGCGGGAGGGCCGTGTACAATGAGCAGTTCTTC. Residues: CASGRAVYNEQFF.